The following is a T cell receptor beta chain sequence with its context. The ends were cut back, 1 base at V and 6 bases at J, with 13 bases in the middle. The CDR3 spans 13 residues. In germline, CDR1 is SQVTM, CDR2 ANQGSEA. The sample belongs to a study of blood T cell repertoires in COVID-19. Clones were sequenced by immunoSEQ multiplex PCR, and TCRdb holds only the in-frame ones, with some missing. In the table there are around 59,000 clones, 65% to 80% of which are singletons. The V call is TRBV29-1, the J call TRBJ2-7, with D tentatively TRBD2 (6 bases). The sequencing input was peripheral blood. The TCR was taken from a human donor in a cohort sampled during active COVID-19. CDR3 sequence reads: CSVEGGVGGEQYF. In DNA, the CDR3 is TGCAGCGTTGAAGGCGGGGTGGGGGGCGAGCAGTACTTC.